The 26 T cell receptor beta chains presented below share a single source sample, sequenced in a study of cytomegalovirus exposure and HLA in healthy donors. A multiplex PCR was run with 60 Vbeta primers and 13 Jbeta primers. Measured with immunoSEQ multiplex PCR; TCRdb has only the in-frame clones, and not every one. The sample contains about 250,000 clones, under 90% of which appear only once. Specimen: PBMCs. The receptors were sampled from a girl aged 2-10 years in good health and CMV-seronegative.

The genes are TRBV29-1 and TRBJ1-2, with D perhaps TRBD1 (6 bases). The germline CDR1 and CDR2 sequences are SQVTM and ANQGSEA. The CDR3 consists of 12 residues. Between the trimmed V and J ends, which lost 6 bases and 2 bases, there was a span of 10 bases. CDR3 bases: TGCAGCGTGGAGACAGGAAACTATGGCTACACCTTC. Its translation: CSVETGNYGYTF.

About this clone: This sample includes further DNA sequences coding for the same CDR3. The rearrangement uses TRBV28 and TRBJ2-7; D is unclear. Trimming shortened V by 6 bases and J by 1 base, and 10 bases separated the two germline ends. The CDR3 is 13 residues long. Germline V gene lookup returns CDR1 MDHEN and CDR2 SYDVKM. The CDR3, as DNA: TGTGCCAGCAGCCTCCTGAGTTCCTACGAGCAGTACTTC. Amino acid sequence: CASSLLSSYEQYF. Looking up the rest from reference TRBV28 and TRBJ2-7 gives the full variable domain: DVKVTQSSRYLVKRTGEKVFLECVQDMDHENMFWYRQDPGLGLRLIYFSYDVKMKEKGDIPEGYSVSREKKERFSLILESASTNQTSMYLCASSLLSSYEQYFGPGTRLTVT.

V usage is TRBV6-5 and J usage is TRBJ2-7, with TRBD1 matching over 10 bases. CDR3 length: 15 amino acids. From germline, CDR1 is MNHEY and CDR2 SVGAGI. V was clipped by 6 bases and J by 4 bases; unmatched bases: 9. In DNA, the CDR3 is TGTGCCAGCAGGGTTAGTGGGACAGGGGTGTACGAGCAGTACTTC. It specifies CASRVSGTGVYEQYF.

The chain has TRBV28 and TRBJ2-2, with D possibly TRBD1 on 6 matching bases. The germline CDR1 and CDR2 sequences are MDHEN and SYDVKM. The ends were cut back, 3 bases at V and 6 bases at J, with 14 bases in the middle. The length of the CDR3 is 15 residues. DNA of the CDR3: TGTGCCAGCAGTTTCGCAGGACAGAGAGCCGGGGAGCTGTTTTTT. Encoded protein: CASSFAGQRAGELFF. Full variable domain (missing parts from reference TRBV28 and TRBJ2-2): DVKVTQSSRYLVKRTGEKVFLECVQDMDHENMFWYRQDPGLGLRLIYFSYDVKMKEKGDIPEGYSVSREKKERFSLILESASTNQTSMYLCASSFAGQRAGELFFGEGSRLTVL.

This clone was recorded a few times. The V and J genes are TRBV28 and TRBJ2-1; 14 bases agree with TRBD2. This CDR3 comprises 17 residues. Trimming took 6 bases from V and 2 from J; bases not matched to a gene: 6. Germline V CDR1 and CDR2: MDHEN, SYDVKM. DNA for the CDR3: TGTGCCAGCAGCTCCGGACTAGCGGGAGGTGCCTACAATGAGCAGTTCTTC. Its translation is CASSSGLAGGAYNEQFF. Full variable domain (remainder filled in from reference TRBV28 and TRBJ2-1): DVKVTQSSRYLVKRTGEKVFLECVQDMDHENMFWYRQDPGLGLRLIYFSYDVKMKEKGDIPEGYSVSREKKERFSLILESASTNQTSMYLCASSSGLAGGAYNEQFFGPGTRLTVL.

The chain employs TRBV7-9 and TRBJ1-6; 8 bases match TRBD1. The V gene end was trimmed by 5 bases and the J gene end by 9 bases; junction bases not matched to a gene: 6. Germline V gene data show CDR1 as SEHNR and CDR2 as FQNEAQ (reference sequence). The CDR3 contains 14 residues. CDR3 residues: CASSVGQGPSPLHF. In DNA form, the CDR3 reads TGTGCCAGCAGCGTCGGACAGGGCCCTTCACCCCTCCACTTT. Based on the CDR3 plus reference TRBV7-9 and TRBJ1-6, the full variable domain is DTGVSQNPRHKITKRGQNVTFRCDPISEHNRLYWYRQTLGQGPEFLTYFQNEAQLEKSRLLSDRFSAERPKGSFSTLEIQRTEQGDSAMYLCASSVGQGPSPLHFGNGTRLTVT.

This chain links TRBV18 with TRBJ2-7; 9 bases are a match to TRBD1. The junction had 10 bases not matched to a gene; V was cut back by 3 bases and J by 4 bases. CDR3 size: 16 residues. In germline, CDR1 is KGHSH, CDR2 LQKENI. CDR3 residues: CASSPTGGDERYEQYF. DNA of the CDR3: TGTGCCAGCTCACCTACAGGGGGCGACGAAAGGTACGAGCAGTACTTC.

Only one count was recorded for this clone. The chain employs TRBV27 and TRBJ2-7, with 9 bases identical to TRBD2. The V gene's germline CDR1 is MNHEY and CDR2 SMNVEV (reference sequence). The ends lost 3 bases at V and 3 bases at J; junction bases unmatched: 9. The CDR3 has 16 amino acids. CDR3: CASSFRGAGGHYEQYF. In DNA, the CDR3 is TGTGCCAGCAGTTTTAGAGGGGCGGGAGGGCACTACGAGCAGTACTTC.

The chain links TRBV7-9 to TRBJ2-1, with D maybe TRBD2 (6 bases). V shed 5 bases and J shed 6 bases, with 17 bases lying between them. The CDR3 totals 15 residues. Germline values: CDR1 SEHNR, CDR2 FQNEAQ (reference sequence). The CDR3 DNA is TGTGCCAGCAGCCCGGAGCGGGCCCTCCTCAATGAGCAGTTCTTC. Its translation is CASSPERALLNEQFF.

Written as DNA, the CDR3 is TGTGCCAGCAGCTCCACCGGTTGGGGCGAGAACACTGAAGCTTTCTTT. Translated: CASSSTGWGENTEAFF. V usage is TRBV13 and J usage is TRBJ1-1; TRBD1 might be the D (5 bases). Germline V CDR1 and CDR2: PRHDT, FYEKMQ (reference sequence). With 4 bases removed from V and 1 base from J, the gap between germline ends came to 16 bases. This CDR3 is 16 amino acids long.

The gene calls are TRBV2 and TRBJ2-3; TRBD1 matches 7 bases. V was pared by 4 bases and J by 0 bases, with 4 bases of the junction left unmatched. This CDR3 region has 15 residues. CDR1 and CDR2 (germline): SNHLY, FYNNEI. The CDR3 here is CASSGTGFSTDTQYF. The DNA for the CDR3 is TGTGCCAGCAGTGGGACAGGCTTTAGCACAGATACGCAGTATTTT.

This chain uses TRBV5-4 with TRBJ2-5, with TRBD2 identical over 8 bases. The ends lost 3 bases at V and 1 base at J; junction bases unmatched: 5. This CDR3 is built from 15 residues. Germline V gene lookup returns CDR1 SGHNT and CDR2 YYREEE (reference sequence). The chain's CDR3 is CASSWAAGGQETQYF. CDR3 bases: TGTGCCAGCAGCTGGGCCGCGGGGGGCCAAGAGACCCAGTACTTC.

The J gene is TRBJ2-3, the V gene TRBV6-5, with TRBD1 matching 7 bases. CDR3 size: 14 residues. In germline, CDR1 is MNHEY, CDR2 SVGAGI. Trimming at V came to 2 bases and at J to 1 base, leaving 0 bases not matched to a gene. The CDR3 reads CASSYGQGTDTQYF. CDR3 nucleotides: TGTGCCAGCAGTTACGGACAGGGCACAGATACGCAGTATTTT.

The V gene is TRBV28, the J gene TRBJ2-5; 7 bases fit TRBD2. Trimming at V came to 6 bases and at J to 5 bases, leaving 15 bases not matched to a gene. This CDR3 has 16 residues. The germline CDR1 and CDR2 sequences are MDHEN and SYDVKM. In DNA, the CDR3 is TGTGCCAGCAGAACTGGGGCTGGCGGGGGTGAGGAGACCCAGTACTTC. It codes for CASRTGAGGGEETQYF.

This chain links TRBV19 with TRBJ2-4; 7 bases align to TRBD2. J gave up 7 bases and V 5 bases, and 5 bases lay outside the gene matches. Germline values: CDR1 LNHDA, CDR2 SQIVND (reference sequence). The CDR3 loop spans 13 amino acids. CDR3 loop: CASSAREGNIQYF. Written as DNA, the CDR3 is TGTGCCAGTAGTGCCAGGGAGGGGAACATTCAGTACTTC.

The genes are TRBV27 and TRBJ2-3; a possible D gene is TRBD2 (6 bases). The CDR3 sequence is 13 residues long. Deletions cut 5 bases from V and 2 bases from J, with 8 bases between. Germline CDR1 is MNHEY and CDR2 is SMNVEV (reference sequence). The CDR3 loop reads CASSPGVTDTQYF. The CDR3 nucleotides are TGTGCCAGCAGTCCGGGGGTCACAGATACGCAGTATTTT.

The gene calls are TRBV13 and TRBJ2-1; D might be TRBD2 (6 bases). In germline, CDR1 is PRHDT, CDR2 FYEKMQ (reference sequence). This CDR3 contains 15 residues. Trimming took 2 bases from V and 2 from J, leaving 10 bases between them. The CDR3 loop is CASSLRAGTYNEQFF. The CDR3 nucleotides read TGTGCCAGCAGCTTAAGGGCGGGGACCTACAATGAGCAGTTCTTC.

A remark on this clone: One end of the junction fails to match germline, which may point to a read error. This chain joins TRBV29-1 and TRBJ1-5; D is perhaps TRBD1 (6 bases). The CDR3 runs 13 residues. In germline, CDR1 is SQVTM, CDR2 ANQGSEA. CDR3 loop: CSAELGAEGPQHF. CDR3 sequence (DNA): TGCAGCGCTGAATTGGGGGCTGAAGGGCCCCAGCATTTT.

The rearrangement links TRBV19 to TRBJ2-1; 11 bases are a match to TRBD2. In germline, CDR1 is LNHDA, CDR2 SQIVND (reference sequence). The CDR3 covers 15 residues. The V segment lost 4 bases and the J segment 3 bases; nucleotides outside the gene matches: 2. The CDR3 DNA reads as TGTGCCAGTAGTACGGGACTAGCGGACTACAATGAGCAGTTCTTC. It codes for CASSTGLADYNEQFF.

The chain joins TRBV10-3 to TRBJ2-7, with TRBD2 matching 12 bases. With V trimmed by 2 bases and J by 9 bases, 11 bases remained unmatched. CDR3 length: 16 amino acids. The germline gives CDR1 ENHRY, CDR2 SYGVKD. Here the CDR3 DNA reads TGTGCCATCAGTGAGGTCGGACTAGCGGGGAGAGGATGGCAGTACTTC. This sequence encodes CAISEVGLAGRGWQYF.

CDR3 loop: CASSWGGNEQFF. Written as DNA, the CDR3 is TGTGCCAGCAGCTGGGGCGGTAATGAGCAGTTCTTC. The rearrangement joins TRBV5-5 to TRBJ2-1; the D gene is possibly TRBD1 (5 bases). V lost 3 bases to trimming and J lost 7 bases, with 8 bases between them. This CDR3 is 12 amino acids long. CDR1 SGHKS and CDR2 YYEKEE come from the germline V gene (reference sequence).

The gene calls are TRBV18 and TRBJ1-1; no clear D gene. Germline-derived CDR1 and CDR2 are KGHSH and LQKENI. There are 13 residues in the CDR3. Trimming took 4 bases from V and 13 from J, leaving 19 bases between them. CDR3 protein: CASSQVSTRSGFF. DNA of the CDR3: TGTGCCAGCTCACAGGTCAGTACTAGAAGTGGTTTCTTT.

The chain has TRBV30 and TRBJ1-4; no clear D gene. The CDR3 sequence is 12 residues long. Trimming pared 1 base from V and 4 bases from J, leaving 4 bases between. CDR1 is GTSNPN, CDR2 SVGIG, per germline (reference sequence). The CDR3, as DNA: TGTGCCTGGAGTGGTATTAATGAAAAACTGTTTTTT. This gives the protein CAWSGINEKLFF.

This clone was seen only once. The rearrangement links TRBV28 to TRBJ1-3, with D unresolved. Trimming took off 7 bases at V and 1 base at J, with 11 bases between the two ends. CDR1 MDHEN and CDR2 SYDVKM come from the germline V gene. The CDR3 is 14 residues long. As DNA, the CDR3 is TGTGCCAGCACCAGCCCCGGGTCTGGAAACACCATATATTTT. It is translated as CASTSPGSGNTIYF.

The chain recombines TRBV5-1 with TRBJ1-2, with 11 bases fitting TRBD1. Germline CDR1 is SGHRS and CDR2 is YFSETQ. The CDR3 runs to 16 residues. V lost 7 bases and J lost 0; bases outside the gene matches: 8. The DNA for the CDR3 is TGCGCCAGCGCCAGGGACAGGGGGATTTCTAACTATGGCTACACCTTC. Its translation is CASARDRGISNYGYTF.

The chain couples TRBV19 to TRBJ1-2; TRBD1 might be the D (6 bases). The CDR3 has 14 amino acids. Germline V gene data show CDR1 as LNHDA and CDR2 as SQIVND (reference sequence). V lost 7 bases and J 4 bases, leaving 16 bases between the germline ends. CDR3 nucleotides: TGTGCCAGTACCTACTCTAACAGGGCCTATGGCTACACCTTC. Its protein product is CASTYSNRAYGYTF.